This TCR beta chain was found in a study of blood T cell repertoires in COVID-19. TCRdb keeps only in-frame clones here, not all; method: immunoSEQ multiplex PCR. The profile shows roughly 250,000 clones, 70% to 90% of them singletons. The CDR3 loop spans 16 amino acids. The germline V gene has CDR1 SGHTA and CDR2 FQGNSA. V lost 1 base and J lost 4, with 16 bases in between. The chain is built from TRBV7-2 and TRBJ2-5, with D possibly being TRBD2 (6 bases). The TCR originated in a woman in her twenties or thirties with acute or convalescent COVID-19. The sequenced sample was peripheral blood. For the CDR3, the DNA is TGTGCCAGCAGCTTAGGGGGAGGAGGGGCGCGAGAGACCCAGTACTTC. It is translated as CASSLGGGGARETQYF.